This T cell receptor beta chain originates from a study of beta chain features in type 1 diabetes. General study results and limits: TCRB CDR3s were moderately but significantly shorter in Type 1 diabetes patients in all four CD4+ subsets.

Reverse transcribing all isolated RNA meant expressed TCRB transcripts were sequenced. Repertoires were generated with immunoSEQ multiplex PCR, while TCRdb's copy carries only in-frame clones and drops some. In the table there are around 26,000 clones, around 68% of which are singletons. Comments on this clone: The antigen is not known.

Germline assignment: CDR1 LGHNA and CDR2 YNFKEQ. There are 15 residues in the CDR3. J was trimmed by 2 bases and V by 4 bases; bases with no gene match: 6. The genes are TRBV4-2 and TRBJ2-7, with 9 bases aligning to TRBD1. The sequenced sample was stem cell memory CD4+ T cells from blood. The TCR was taken from a woman aged 40 to 55 with type 1 diabetes. CDR3 loop: CASSLPGQGTYEQYF. The CDR3 DNA sequence: TGTGCCAGCAGCCTCCCGGGACAGGGCACCTACGAGCAGTACTTC.